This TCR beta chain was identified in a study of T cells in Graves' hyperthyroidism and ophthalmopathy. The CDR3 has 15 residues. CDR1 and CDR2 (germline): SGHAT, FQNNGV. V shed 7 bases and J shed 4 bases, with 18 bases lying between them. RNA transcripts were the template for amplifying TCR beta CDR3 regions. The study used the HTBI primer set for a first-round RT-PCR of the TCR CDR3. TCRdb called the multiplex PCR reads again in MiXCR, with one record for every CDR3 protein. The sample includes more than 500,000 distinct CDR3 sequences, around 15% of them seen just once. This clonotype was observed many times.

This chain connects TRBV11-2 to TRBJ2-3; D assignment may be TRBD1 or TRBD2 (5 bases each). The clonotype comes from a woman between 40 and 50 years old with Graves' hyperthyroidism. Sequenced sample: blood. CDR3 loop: CASTGGRELADTQYF. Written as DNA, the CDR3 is TGTGCCAGCACGGGCGGCAGGGAGTTGGCAGATACGCAGTATTTT.